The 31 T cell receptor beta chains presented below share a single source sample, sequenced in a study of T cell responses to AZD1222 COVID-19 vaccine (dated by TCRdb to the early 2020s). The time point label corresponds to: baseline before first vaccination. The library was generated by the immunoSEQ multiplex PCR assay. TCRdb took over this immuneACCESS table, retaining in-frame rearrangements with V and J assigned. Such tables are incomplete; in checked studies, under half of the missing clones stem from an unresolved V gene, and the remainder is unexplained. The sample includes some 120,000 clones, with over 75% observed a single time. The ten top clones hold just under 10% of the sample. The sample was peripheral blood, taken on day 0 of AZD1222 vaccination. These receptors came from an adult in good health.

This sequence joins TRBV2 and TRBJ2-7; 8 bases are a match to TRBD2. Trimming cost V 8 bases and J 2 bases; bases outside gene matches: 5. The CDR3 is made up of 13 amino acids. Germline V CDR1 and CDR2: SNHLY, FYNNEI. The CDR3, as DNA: TGTGCCAGCTTGAGCGGGGGTCCCTACGAGCAGTACTTC. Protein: CASLSGGPYEQYF.

CDR3 in amino acids: CASSLAARPQETQYF. In DNA, the CDR3 is TGCGCCAGCAGCTTGGCGGCGCGGCCCCAAGAGACCCAGTACTTC. The rearrangement links TRBV5-1 to TRBJ2-5, with D hard to call. The V gene's germline CDR1 is SGHRS and CDR2 YFSETQ. This CDR3 is 15 amino acids long. V was clipped by 0 bases and J by 1 base, with 10 bases between them.

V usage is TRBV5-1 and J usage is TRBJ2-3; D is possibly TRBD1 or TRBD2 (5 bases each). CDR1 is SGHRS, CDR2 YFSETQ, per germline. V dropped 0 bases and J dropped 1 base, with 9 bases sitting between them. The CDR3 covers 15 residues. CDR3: CASSLVGDRTDTQYF. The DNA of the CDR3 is TGCGCCAGCAGCTTGGTGGGGGACCGCACAGATACGCAGTATTTT.

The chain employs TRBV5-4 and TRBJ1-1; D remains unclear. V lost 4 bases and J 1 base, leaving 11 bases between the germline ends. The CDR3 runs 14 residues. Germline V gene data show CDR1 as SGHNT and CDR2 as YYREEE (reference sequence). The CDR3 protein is CASSGEVRNTEAFF. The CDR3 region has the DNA TGTGCCAGCAGCGGGGAGGTTAGGAACACTGAAGCTTTCTTT. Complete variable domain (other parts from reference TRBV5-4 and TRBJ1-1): ETGVTQSPTHLIKTRGQQVTLRCSSQSGHNTVSWYQQALGQGPQFIFQYYREEENGRGNFPPRFSGLQFPNYSSELNVNALELDDSALYLCASSGEVRNTEAFFGQGTRLTVV.

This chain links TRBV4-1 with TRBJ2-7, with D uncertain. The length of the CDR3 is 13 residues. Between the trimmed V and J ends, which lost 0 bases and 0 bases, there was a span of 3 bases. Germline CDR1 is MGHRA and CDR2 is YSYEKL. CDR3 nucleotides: TGCGCCAGCAGCCAAGATTACTCCTACGAGCAGTACTTC. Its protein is CASSQDYSYEQYF.

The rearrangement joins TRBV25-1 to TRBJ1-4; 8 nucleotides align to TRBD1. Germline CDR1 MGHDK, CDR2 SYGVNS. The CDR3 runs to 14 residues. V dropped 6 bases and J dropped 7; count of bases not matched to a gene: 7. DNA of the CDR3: TGTGCCAGCAGGGGACCCAGGGGGCTTGAAAAACTGTTTTTT. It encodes CASRGPRGLEKLFF.

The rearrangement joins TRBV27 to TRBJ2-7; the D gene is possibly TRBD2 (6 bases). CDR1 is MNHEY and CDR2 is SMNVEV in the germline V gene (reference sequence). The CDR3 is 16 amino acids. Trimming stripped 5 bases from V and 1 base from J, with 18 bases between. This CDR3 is CASSPSGGEESYEQYF. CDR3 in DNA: TGTGCCAGCAGTCCGTCTGGCGGGGAGGAATCCTACGAGCAGTACTTC.

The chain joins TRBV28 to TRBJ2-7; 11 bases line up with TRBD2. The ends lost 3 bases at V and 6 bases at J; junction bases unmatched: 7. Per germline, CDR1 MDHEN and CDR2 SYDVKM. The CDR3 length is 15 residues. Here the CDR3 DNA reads TGTGCCAGCAGTTTGGAGAGACTAGCGGGACGCGAGCAGTACTTC. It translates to CASSLERLAGREQYF. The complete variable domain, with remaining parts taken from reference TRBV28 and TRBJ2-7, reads DVKVTQSSRYLVKRTGEKVFLECVQDMDHENMFWYRQDPGLGLRLIYFSYDVKMKEKGDIPEGYSVSREKKERFSLILESASTNQTSMYLCASSLERLAGREQYFGPGTRLTVT.

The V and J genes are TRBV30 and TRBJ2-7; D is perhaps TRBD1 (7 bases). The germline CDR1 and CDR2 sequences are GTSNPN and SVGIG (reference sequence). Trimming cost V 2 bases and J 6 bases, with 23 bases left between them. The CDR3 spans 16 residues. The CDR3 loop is CAWSMHQGGVLAEQYF. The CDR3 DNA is TGTGCCTGGAGTATGCACCAGGGGGGAGTCCTAGCCGAGCAGTACTTC.

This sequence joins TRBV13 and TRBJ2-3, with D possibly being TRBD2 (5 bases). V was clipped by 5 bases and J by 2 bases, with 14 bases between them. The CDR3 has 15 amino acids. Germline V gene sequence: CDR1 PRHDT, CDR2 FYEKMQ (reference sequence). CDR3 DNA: TGTGCCAGCAGCCCGCCAAGCGGCTTCACAGATACGCAGTATTTT. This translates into CASSPPSGFTDTQYF.

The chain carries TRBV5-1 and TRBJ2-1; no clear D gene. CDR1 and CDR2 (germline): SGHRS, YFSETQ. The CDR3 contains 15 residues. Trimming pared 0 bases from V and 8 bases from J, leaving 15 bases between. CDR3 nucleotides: TGCGCCAGCAGCTTGGCGGGTACACAAGAACATGAGCAGTTCTTC. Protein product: CASSLAGTQEHEQFF.

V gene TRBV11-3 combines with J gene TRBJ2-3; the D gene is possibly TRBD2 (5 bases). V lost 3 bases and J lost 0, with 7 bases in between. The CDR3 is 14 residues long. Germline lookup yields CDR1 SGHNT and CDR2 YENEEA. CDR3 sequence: CASSLLASTDTQYF. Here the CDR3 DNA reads TGTGCCAGCAGCTTGCTAGCAAGCACAGATACGCAGTATTTT. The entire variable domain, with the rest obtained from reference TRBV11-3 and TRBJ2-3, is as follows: EAGVVQSPRYKIIEKKQPVAFWCNPISGHNTLYWYLQNLGQGPELLIRYENEEAVDDSQLPKDRFSAERLKGVDSTLKIQPAELGDSAVYLCASSLLASTDTQYFGPGTRLTVL.

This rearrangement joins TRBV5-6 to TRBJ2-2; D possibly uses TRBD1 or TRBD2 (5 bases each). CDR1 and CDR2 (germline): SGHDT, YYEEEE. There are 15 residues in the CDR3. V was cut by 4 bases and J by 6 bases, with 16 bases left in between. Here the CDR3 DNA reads TGTGCCAGCAGCCGAGGGGTTTTGGTCTCCGGGGAGCTGTTTTTT. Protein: CASSRGVLVSGELFF. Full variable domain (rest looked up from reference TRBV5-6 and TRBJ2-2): DAGVTQSPTHLIKTRGQQVTLRCSPKSGHDTVSWYQQALGQGPQFIFQYYEEEERQRGNFPDRFSGHQFPNYSSELNVNALLLGDSALYLCASSRGVLVSGELFFGEGSRLTVL.

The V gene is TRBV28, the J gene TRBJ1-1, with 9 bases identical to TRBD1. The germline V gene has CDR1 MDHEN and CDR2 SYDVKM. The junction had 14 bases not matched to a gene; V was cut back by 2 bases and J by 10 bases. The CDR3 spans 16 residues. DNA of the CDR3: TGTGCCAGCAGTTTAGGCGGACAGGGGAAAGGAAGGGGAGCTTTCTTT. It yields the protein CASSLGGQGKGRGAFF.

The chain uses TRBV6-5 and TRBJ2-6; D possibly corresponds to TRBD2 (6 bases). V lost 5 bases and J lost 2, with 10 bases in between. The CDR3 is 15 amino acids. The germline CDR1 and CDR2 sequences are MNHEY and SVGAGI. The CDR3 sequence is CASSKEGTGANVLTF. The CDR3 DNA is TGTGCCAGCAGTAAGGAGGGGACTGGGGCCAACGTCCTGACTTTC.

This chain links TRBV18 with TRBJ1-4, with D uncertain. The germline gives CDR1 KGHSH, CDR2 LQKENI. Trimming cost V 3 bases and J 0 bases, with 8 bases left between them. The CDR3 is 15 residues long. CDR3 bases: TGTGCCAGCTCACCCCCGATGGCAACTAATGAAAAACTGTTTTTT. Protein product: CASSPPMATNEKLFF.

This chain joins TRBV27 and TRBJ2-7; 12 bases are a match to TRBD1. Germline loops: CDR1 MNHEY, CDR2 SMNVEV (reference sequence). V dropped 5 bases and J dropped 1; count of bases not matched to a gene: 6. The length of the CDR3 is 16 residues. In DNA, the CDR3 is TGTGCCAGCAGTCTCGGGGACAGGGGGCCTTCCTACGAGCAGTACTTC. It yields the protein CASSLGDRGPSYEQYF.

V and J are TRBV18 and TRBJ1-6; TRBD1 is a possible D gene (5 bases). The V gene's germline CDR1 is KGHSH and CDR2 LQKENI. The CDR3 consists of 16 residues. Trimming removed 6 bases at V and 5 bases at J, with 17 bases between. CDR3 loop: CASSPRASRDNSPLHF. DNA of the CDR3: TGTGCCAGCTCCCCCAGGGCCTCAAGGGATAATTCACCCCTCCACTTT.

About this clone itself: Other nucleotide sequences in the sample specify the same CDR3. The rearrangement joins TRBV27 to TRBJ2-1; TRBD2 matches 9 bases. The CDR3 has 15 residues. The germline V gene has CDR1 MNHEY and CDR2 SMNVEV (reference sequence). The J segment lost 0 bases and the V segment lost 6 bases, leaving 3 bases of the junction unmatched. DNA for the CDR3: TGTGCCAGCAGCCTTAGCGGGAGCTCCTACAATGAGCAGTTCTTC. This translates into CASSLSGSSYNEQFF.

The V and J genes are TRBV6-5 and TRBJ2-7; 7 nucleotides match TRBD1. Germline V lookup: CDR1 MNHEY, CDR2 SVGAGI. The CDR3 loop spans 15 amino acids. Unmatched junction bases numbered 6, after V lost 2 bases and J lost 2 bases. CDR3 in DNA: TGTGCCAGCAGTTACCAGGGGGTTAGCACCTACGAGCAGTACTTC. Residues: CASSYQGVSTYEQYF.

The CDR3, as DNA: TGTGCCAGCCGGGACAGGGGCGAAAAACTGTTTTTT. Protein: CASRDRGEKLFF. The rearrangement joins TRBV19 to TRBJ1-4; 10 bases agree with TRBD1. Germline V CDR1 and CDR2: LNHDA, SQIVND (reference sequence). This CDR3 contains 12 residues. The V segment lost 9 bases and the J segment 8 bases; nucleotides outside the gene matches: 3. Filled out from reference TRBV19 and TRBJ1-4, the complete variable domain reads DGGITQSPKYLFRKEGQNVTLSCEQNLNHDAMYWYRQDPGQGLRLIYYSQIVNDFQKGDIAEGYSVSREKKESFPLTVTSAQKNPTAFYLCASRDRGEKLFFGSGTQLSVL.

The CDR3 here is CASSPGSGGNRETQYF. DNA of the CDR3: TGCGCCAGCAGCCCGGGAAGCGGGGGCAATAGAGAGACCCAGTACTTC. This sequence joins TRBV4-1 and TRBJ2-5; 8 bases are a match to TRBD2. The V gene's germline CDR1 is MGHRA and CDR2 YSYEKL. Unmatched junction bases numbered 11, after V lost 4 bases and J lost 4 bases. The CDR3 covers 16 residues.

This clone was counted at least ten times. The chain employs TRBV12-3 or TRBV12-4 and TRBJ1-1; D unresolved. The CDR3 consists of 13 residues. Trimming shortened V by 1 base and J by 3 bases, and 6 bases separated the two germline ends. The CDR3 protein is CASSLVRHTEAFF. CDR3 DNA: TGTGCCAGCAGTTTAGTTCGGCACACTGAAGCTTTCTTT.

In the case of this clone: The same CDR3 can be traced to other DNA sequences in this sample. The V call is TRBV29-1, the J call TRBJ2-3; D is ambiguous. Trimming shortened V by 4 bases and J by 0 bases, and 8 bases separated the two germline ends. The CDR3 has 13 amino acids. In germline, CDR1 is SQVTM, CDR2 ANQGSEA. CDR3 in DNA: TGCAGCGTTGTGGGCGGAAGCACAGATACGCAGTATTTT. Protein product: CSVVGGSTDTQYF.

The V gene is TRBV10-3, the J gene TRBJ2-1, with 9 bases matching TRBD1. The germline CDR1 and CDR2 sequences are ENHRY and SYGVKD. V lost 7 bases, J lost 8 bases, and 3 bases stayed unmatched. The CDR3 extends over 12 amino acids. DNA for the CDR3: TGTGCCATCAAGGACAGGGGCGATGAGCAGTTCTTC. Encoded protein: CAIKDRGDEQFF.

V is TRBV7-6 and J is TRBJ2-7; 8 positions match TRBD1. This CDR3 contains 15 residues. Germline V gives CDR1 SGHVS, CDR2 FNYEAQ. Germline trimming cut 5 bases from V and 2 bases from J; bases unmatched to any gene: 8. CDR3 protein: CASSEGQGPTYEQYF. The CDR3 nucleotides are TGTGCCAGCAGCGAAGGACAGGGACCGACCTACGAGCAGTACTTC.

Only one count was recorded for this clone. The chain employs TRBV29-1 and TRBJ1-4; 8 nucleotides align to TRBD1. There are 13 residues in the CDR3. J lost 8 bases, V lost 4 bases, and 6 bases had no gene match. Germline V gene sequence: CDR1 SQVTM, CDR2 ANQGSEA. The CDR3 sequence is CSVVSGGREKLFF. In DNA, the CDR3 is TGCAGCGTTGTGTCAGGGGGCAGGGAAAAACTGTTTTTT. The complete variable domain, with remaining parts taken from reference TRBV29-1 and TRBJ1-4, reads SAVISQKPSRDICQRGTSLTIQCQVDSQVTMMFWYRQQPGQSLTLIATANQGSEATYESGFVIDKFPISRPNLTFSTLTVSNMSPEDSSIYLCSVVSGGREKLFFGSGTQLSVL.

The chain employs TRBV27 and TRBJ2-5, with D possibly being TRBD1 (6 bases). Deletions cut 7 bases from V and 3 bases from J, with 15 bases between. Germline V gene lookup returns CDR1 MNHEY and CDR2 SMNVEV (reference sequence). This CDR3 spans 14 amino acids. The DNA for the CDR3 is TGTGCCAGCACAGGACAGTATGGAAAAGAGACCCAGTACTTC. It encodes CASTGQYGKETQYF.

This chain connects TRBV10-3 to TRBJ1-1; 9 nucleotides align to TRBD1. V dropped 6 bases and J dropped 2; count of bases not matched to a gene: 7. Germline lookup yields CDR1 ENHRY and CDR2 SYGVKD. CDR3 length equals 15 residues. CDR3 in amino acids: CAISLSGQGNTEAFF. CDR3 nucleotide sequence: TGTGCCATCAGCCTATCGGGACAGGGTAACACTGAAGCTTTCTTT.

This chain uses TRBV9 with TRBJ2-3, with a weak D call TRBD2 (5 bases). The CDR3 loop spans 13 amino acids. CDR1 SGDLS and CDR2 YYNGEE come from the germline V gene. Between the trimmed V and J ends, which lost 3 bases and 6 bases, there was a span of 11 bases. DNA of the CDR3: TGTGCCAGCAGCGCGGATCAGCGGGATACGCAGTATTTT. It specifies CASSADQRDTQYF.

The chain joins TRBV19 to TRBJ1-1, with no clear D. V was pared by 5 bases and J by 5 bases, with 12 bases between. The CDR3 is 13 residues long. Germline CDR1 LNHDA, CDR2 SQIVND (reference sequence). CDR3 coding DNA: TGTGCCAGTAGTCTTGCCAAGCGGACTGAAGCTTTCTTT. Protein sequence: CASSLAKRTEAFF.